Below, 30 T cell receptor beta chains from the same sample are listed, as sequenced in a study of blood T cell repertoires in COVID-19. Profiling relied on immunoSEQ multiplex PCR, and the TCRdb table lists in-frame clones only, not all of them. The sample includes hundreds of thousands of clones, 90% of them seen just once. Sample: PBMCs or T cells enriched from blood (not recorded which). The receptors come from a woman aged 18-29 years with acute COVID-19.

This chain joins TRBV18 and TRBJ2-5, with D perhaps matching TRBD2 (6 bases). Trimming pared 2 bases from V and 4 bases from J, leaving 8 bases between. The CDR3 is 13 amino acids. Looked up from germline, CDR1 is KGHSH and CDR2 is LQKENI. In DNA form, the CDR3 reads TGTGCCAGCTCACCAGGAGCGGGAGAGACCCAGTACTTC. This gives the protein CASSPGAGETQYF.

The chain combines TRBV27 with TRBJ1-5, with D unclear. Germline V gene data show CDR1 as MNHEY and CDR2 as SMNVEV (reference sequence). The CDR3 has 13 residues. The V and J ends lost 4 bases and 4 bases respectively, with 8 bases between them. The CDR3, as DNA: TGTGCCAGCAGTTGGAGGGATAATCAGCCCCAGCATTTT. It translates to CASSWRDNQPQHF.

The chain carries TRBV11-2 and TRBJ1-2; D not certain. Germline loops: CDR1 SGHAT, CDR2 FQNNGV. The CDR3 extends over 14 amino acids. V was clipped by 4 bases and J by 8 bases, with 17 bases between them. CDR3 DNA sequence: TGTGCCAGCAGCTCAGTAAAAGAGGGATACGGCTACACCTTC. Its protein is CASSSVKEGYGYTF.

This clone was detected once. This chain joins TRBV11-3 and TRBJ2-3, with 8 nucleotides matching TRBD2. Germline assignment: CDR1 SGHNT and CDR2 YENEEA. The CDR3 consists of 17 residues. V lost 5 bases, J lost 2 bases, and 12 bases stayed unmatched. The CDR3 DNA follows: TGTGCCAGCAGCATGTCCAGGACTAGCCGGAACACAGATACGCAGTATTTT. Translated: CASSMSRTSRNTDTQYF.

The CDR3 sequence is CASSPGQGADTQYF. The CDR3 DNA is TGTGCCAGCTCACCCGGACAGGGGGCAGATACGCAGTATTTT. This sequence joins TRBV18 and TRBJ2-3, with 10 bases that match TRBD1. Germline CDR1 KGHSH, CDR2 LQKENI. Trimming took 3 bases from V and 4 from J; bases not matched to a gene: 1. This CDR3 spans 14 amino acids.

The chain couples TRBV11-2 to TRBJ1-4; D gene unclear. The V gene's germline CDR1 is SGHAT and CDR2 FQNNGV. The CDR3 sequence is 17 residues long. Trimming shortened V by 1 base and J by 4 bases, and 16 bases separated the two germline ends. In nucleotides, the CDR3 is TGTGCCAGCAGCTTAGGATGGGGAGTAGGAAATAATGAAAAACTGTTTTTT. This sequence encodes CASSLGWGVGNNEKLFF.

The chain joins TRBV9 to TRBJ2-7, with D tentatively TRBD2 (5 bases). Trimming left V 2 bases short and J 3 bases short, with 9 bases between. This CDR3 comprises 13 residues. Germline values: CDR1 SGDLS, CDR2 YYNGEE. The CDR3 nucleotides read TGTGCCAGCAGCGTTAGGACTGGCTACGAGCAGTACTTC. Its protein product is CASSVRTGYEQYF.

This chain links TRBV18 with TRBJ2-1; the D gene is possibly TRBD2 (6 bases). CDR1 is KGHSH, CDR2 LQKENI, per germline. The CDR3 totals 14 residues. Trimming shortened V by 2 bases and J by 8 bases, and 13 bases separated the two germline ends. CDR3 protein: CASSPWSGSDEQFF. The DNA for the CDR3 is TGTGCCAGCTCACCATGGTCCGGGAGCGATGAGCAGTTCTTC.

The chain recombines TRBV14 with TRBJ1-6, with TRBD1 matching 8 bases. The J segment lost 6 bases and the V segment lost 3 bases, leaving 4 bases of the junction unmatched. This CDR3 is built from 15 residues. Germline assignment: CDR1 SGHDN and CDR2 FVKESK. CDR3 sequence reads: CASSHGQGFNSPLHF. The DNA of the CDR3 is TGTGCCAGCAGCCACGGACAGGGCTTTAATTCACCCCTCCACTTT. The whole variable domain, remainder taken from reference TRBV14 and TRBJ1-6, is EAGVTQFPSHSVIEKGQTVTLRCDPISGHDNLYWYRRVMGKEIKFLLHFVKESKQDESGMPNNRFLAERTGGTYSTLKVQPAELEDSGVYFCASSHGQGFNSPLHFGNGTRLTVT.

CDR3 sequence reads: CASSQGLAGGGEQYF. CDR3 bases: TGCGCCAGCAGCCAGGGACTAGCGGGAGGAGGTGAGCAGTACTTC. J is TRBJ2-7 and V is TRBV4-3, with 15 bases fitting TRBD2. V lost 3 bases and J lost 7; bases outside the gene matches: 4. This CDR3 is built from 15 residues. CDR1 LGHNA and CDR2 YSLEER come from the germline V gene.

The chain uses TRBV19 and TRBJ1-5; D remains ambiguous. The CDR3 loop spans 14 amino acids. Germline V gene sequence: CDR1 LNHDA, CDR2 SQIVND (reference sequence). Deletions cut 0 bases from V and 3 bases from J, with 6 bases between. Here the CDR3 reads CASSIDRFNQPQHF. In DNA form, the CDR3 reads TGTGCCAGTAGTATAGATCGGTTCAATCAGCCCCAGCATTTT.

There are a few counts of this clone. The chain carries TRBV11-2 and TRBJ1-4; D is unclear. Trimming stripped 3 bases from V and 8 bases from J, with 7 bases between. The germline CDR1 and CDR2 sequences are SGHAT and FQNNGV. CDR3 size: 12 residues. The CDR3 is CASSLAQEKLFF. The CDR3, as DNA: TGTGCCAGCAGCTTGGCCCAGGAAAAACTGTTTTTT.

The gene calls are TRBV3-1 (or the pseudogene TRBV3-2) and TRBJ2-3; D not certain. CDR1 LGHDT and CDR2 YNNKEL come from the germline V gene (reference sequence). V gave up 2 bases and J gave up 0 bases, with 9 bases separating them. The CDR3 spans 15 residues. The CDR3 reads CASSQRSSSTDTQYF. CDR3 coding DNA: TGTGCCAGCAGCCAACGGTCCTCTAGCACAGATACGCAGTATTTT.

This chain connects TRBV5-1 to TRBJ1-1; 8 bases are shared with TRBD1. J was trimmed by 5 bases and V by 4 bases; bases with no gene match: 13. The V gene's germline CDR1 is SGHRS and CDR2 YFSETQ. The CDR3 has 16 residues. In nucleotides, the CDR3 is TGCGCCAGCAGCACCCGACAGGGGACCGAGGGAACTGAAGCTTTCTTT. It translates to CASSTRQGTEGTEAFF.

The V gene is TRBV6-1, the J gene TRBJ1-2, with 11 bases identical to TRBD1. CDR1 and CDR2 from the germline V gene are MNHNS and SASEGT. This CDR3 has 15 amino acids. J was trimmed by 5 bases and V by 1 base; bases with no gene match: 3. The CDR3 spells CASSEGTGGMYGYTF. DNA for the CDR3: TGTGCCAGCAGTGAAGGGACAGGGGGCATGTATGGCTACACCTTC.

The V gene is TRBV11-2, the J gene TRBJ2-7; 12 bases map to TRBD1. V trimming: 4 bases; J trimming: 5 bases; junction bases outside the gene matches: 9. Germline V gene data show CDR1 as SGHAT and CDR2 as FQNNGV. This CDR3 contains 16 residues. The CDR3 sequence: CASSYPGQGAFDEQYF. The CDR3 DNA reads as TGTGCCAGCAGCTACCCGGGACAGGGGGCTTTCGACGAGCAGTACTTC.

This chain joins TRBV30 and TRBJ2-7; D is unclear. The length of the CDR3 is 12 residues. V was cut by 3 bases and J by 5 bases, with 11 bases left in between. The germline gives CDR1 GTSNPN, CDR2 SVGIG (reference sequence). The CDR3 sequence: CAWSPGIHEQYF. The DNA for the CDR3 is TGTGCCTGGAGCCCAGGAATCCACGAGCAGTACTTC.

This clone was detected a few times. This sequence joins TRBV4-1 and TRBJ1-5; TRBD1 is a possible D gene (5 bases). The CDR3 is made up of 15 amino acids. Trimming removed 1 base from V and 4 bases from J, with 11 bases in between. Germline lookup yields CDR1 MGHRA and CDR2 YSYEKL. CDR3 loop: CASSQVGRGNQPQHF. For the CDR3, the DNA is TGCGCCAGCAGCCAAGTGGGTCGGGGGAATCAGCCCCAGCATTTT.

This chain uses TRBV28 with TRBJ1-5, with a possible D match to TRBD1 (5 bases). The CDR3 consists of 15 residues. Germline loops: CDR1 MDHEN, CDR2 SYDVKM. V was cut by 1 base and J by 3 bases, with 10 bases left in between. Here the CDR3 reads CASSLYGGNNQPQHF. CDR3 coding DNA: TGTGCCAGCAGTTTATATGGGGGGAACAATCAGCCCCAGCATTTT.

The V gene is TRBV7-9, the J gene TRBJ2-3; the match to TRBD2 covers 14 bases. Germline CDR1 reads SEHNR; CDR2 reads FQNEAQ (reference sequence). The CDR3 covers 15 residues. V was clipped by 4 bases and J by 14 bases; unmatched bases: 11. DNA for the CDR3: TGTGCCAGCAGCTCCGGACTAGCGGGAGGTCCCCAACCGTATTTT. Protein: CASSSGLAGGPQPYF.

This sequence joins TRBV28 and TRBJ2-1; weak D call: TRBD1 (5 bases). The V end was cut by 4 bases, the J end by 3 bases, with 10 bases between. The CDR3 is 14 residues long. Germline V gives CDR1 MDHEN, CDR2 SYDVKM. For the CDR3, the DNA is TGTGCCAGCAGTTACTCGACAGACTACAATGAGCAGTTCTTC. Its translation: CASSYSTDYNEQFF.

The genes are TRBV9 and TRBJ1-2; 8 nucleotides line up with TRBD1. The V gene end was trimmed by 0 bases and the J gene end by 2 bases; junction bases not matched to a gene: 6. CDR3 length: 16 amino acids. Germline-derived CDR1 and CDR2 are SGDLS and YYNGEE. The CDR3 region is CASSVEARTGNYGYTF. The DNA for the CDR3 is TGTGCCAGCAGCGTAGAGGCTCGGACAGGGAACTATGGCTACACCTTC.

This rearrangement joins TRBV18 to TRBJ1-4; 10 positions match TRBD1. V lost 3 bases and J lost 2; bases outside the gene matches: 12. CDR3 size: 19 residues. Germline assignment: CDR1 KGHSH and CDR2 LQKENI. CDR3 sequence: CASSPRRDRGEWTNEKLFF. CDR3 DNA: TGTGCCAGCTCACCTAGACGGGACAGGGGTGAATGGACTAATGAAAAACTGTTTTTT. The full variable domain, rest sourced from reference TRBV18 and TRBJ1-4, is NAGVMQNPRHLVRRRGQEARLRCSPMKGHSHVYWYRQLPEEGLKFMVYLQKENIIDESGMPKERFSAEFPKEGPSILRIQQVVRGDSAAYFCASSPRRDRGEWTNEKLFFGSGTQLSVL.

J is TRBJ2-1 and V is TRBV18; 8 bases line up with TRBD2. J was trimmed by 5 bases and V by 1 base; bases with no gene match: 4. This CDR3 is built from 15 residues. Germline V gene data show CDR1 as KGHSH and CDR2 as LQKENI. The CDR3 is CASSPLLAENNEQFF. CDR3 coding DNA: TGTGCCAGCTCACCACTACTAGCGGAGAACAATGAGCAGTTCTTC.

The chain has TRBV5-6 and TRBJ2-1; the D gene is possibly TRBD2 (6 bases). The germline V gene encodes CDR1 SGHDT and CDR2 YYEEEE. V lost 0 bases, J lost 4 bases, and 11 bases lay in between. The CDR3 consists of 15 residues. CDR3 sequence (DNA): TGTGCCAGCAGCTTGGTTCAGGGACTTTACAATGAGCAGTTCTTC. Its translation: CASSLVQGLYNEQFF.

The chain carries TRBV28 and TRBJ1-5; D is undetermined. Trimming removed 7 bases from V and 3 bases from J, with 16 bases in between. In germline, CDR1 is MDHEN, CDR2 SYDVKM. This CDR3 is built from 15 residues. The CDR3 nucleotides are TGTGCCAGCATTCGAATTACAGAAAACAATCAGCCCCAGCATTTT. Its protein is CASIRITENNQPQHF.

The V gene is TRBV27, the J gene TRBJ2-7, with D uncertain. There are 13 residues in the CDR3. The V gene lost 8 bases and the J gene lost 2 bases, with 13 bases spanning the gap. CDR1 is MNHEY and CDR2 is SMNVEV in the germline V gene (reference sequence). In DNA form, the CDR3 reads TGTGCCAGCCCCCGGCGGTTAACCTACGAGCAGTACTTC. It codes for CASPRRLTYEQYF.

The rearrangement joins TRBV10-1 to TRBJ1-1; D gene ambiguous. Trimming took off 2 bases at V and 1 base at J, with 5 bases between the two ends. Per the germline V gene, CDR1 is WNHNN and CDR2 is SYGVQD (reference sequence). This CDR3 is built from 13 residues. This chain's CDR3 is CASSEAGNTEAFF. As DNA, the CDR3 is TGCGCCAGCAGTGAGGCAGGGAACACTGAAGCTTTCTTT.

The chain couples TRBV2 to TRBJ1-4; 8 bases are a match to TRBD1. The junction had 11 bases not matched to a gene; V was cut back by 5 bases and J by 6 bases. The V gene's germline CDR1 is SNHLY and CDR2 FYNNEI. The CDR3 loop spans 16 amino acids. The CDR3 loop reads CASSSQKQGGYEKLFF. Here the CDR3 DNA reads TGTGCCAGCAGTTCTCAGAAACAGGGGGGTTATGAAAAACTGTTTTTT.

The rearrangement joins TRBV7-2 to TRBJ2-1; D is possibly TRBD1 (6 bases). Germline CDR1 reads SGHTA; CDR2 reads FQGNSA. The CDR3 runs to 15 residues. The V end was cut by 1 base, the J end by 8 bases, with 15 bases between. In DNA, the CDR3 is TGTGCCAGCAGCTTAGTGGTCAGGGGAGTCCATGAGCAGTTCTTC. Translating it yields CASSLVVRGVHEQFF.